Below, 15 T cell receptor beta chains from the same sample are listed, as sequenced in a study of CD8 T cells in ankylosing spondylitis. TCRdb fed the 5' RACE reads into MiXCR, producing one record per CDR3 protein. The data contain around 130,000 distinct CDR3 sequences, about a sixth of them singletons. Study conclusions and caveats: Ankylosing spondylitis blood appeared to be characterized by a TCR beta motif of several highly homologous variants.

Which antigens these TCRs recognize remains unknown. Sample: blood, either unsorted or a sorted T cell fraction (not recorded which). All receptors come from a male donor with ankylosing spondylitis.

The sample holds a few counts of this clonotype. V usage is TRBV3-1 and J usage is TRBJ2-1, with 7 bases that match TRBD2. The V segment lost 3 bases and the J segment 0 bases; nucleotides outside the gene matches: 14. The germline V gene has CDR1 LGHDT and CDR2 YNNKEL (reference sequence). This CDR3 contains 19 residues. The CDR3 nucleotides read TGTGCCAGCAGCCACGGCTTGTCGGCGGGAGTCACCTCCTACAATGAGCAGTTCTTC. Residues: CASSHGLSAGVTSYNEQFF.

This chain uses TRBV12-3 or TRBV12-4 with TRBJ2-1; D gene ambiguous. The CDR3 consists of 14 residues. Trimming shortened V by 1 base and J by 6 bases, and 10 bases separated the two germline ends. CDR3 nucleotides: TGTGCCAGCAGTTTAGTAGGGATCCCCAATGAGCAGTTCTTC. It encodes CASSLVGIPNEQFF.

The genes are TRBV6-2 or TRBV6-3 and TRBJ1-1, with 9 bases matching TRBD1. Trimming took 4 bases from V and 7 from J; bases not matched to a gene: 10. Germline V gene data show CDR1 as MNHEY and CDR2 as SVGEGT. CDR3 length: 15 residues. The CDR3, as DNA: TGTGCCAGCAGTTCGGATCTTACAGGGGGCATTGAAGCTTTCTTT. It encodes CASSSDLTGGIEAFF.

The gene calls are TRBV27 and TRBJ2-5; 8 nucleotides align to TRBD1. V lost 5 bases, J lost 5 bases, and 7 bases stayed unmatched. The CDR3 totals 14 residues. The germline CDR1 and CDR2 sequences are MNHEY and SMNVEV (reference sequence). The CDR3 nucleotides read TGTGCCAGCAGTCTGCGGACAGGGTCGGAGACCCAGTACTTC. Encoded protein: CASSLRTGSETQYF.

This sequence joins TRBV9 and TRBJ2-3, with 9 bases matching TRBD2. The CDR3 has 14 amino acids. V shed 3 bases, J shed 6 bases, and the junction held 5 bases outside the gene matches. The germline V gene has CDR1 SGDLS and CDR2 YYNGEE. CDR3 region: CASSASGRSDTQYF. For the CDR3, the DNA is TGTGCCAGCAGCGCGAGCGGGAGGTCTGATACGCAGTATTTT.

This clonotype has more than one count but fewer than ten. The chain is built from TRBV27 and TRBJ2-2, with 9 bases aligning to TRBD2. Germline V lookup: CDR1 MNHEY, CDR2 SMNVEV (reference sequence). The V segment lost 0 bases and the J segment 6 bases; nucleotides outside the gene matches: 2. The CDR3 totals 15 residues. CDR3 coding DNA: TGTGCCAGCAGTTTATCGGTAGCGGGAGCCGGGGAGCTGTTTTTT. As protein: CASSLSVAGAGELFF.

This rearrangement joins TRBV27 to TRBJ1-5; 7 bases are a match to TRBD1. The CDR3 covers 14 residues. Per the germline V gene, CDR1 is MNHEY and CDR2 is SMNVEV (reference sequence). Trimming cost V 5 bases and J 4 bases; bases outside gene matches: 5. The chain's CDR3 is CASSIGQVNQPQHF. The CDR3 DNA reads TGTGCCAGCAGTATCGGACAGGTTAATCAGCCCCAGCATTTT.

The sample holds a few counts of this clonotype. The V gene is TRBV7-8, the J gene TRBJ2-3; possibly TRBD2 for D (6 bases). Looked up from germline, CDR1 is SGHVS and CDR2 is FQNEAQ. Trimming stripped 1 base from V and 3 bases from J, with 8 bases between. The CDR3 contains 14 residues. CDR3 nucleotide sequence: TGTGCCAGCAGCTTAGGGGGGACTACAGATACGCAGTATTTT. Its translation: CASSLGGTTDTQYF.

This clonotype was seen ten or more times. The V and J genes are TRBV7-3 and TRBJ2-1; D is ambiguous. This CDR3 comprises 12 residues. Trimming took 1 base from V and 6 from J, leaving 4 bases between them. Germline CDR1 is SGHTA and CDR2 is FQGTGA. This chain's CDR3 is CASSLIRNEQFF. Here the CDR3 DNA reads TGTGCCAGCAGCTTAATTCGCAATGAGCAGTTCTTC.

The chain couples TRBV20-1 to TRBJ2-1, with D unclear. The V end lost 6 bases, the J end lost 1 base, and 7 bases lay between the germline ends. Germline assignment: CDR1 DFQATT and CDR2 SNEGSKA (reference sequence). This CDR3 is built from 12 residues. The CDR3, as DNA: TGCAGTGCGTGGGATTCCTACAATGAGCAGTTCTTC. It is translated as CSAWDSYNEQFF.

This clonotype was observed at least ten times. The J gene is TRBJ2-1, the V gene TRBV29-1; D unresolved. The CDR3 has 12 residues. V was pared by 3 bases and J by 8 bases, with 11 bases between. CDR1 and CDR2 from the germline V gene are SQVTM and ANQGSEA. The CDR3 sequence: CSVEDHSDEQFF. The CDR3, as DNA: TGCAGCGTTGAGGACCATTCCGATGAGCAGTTCTTC.

This clonotype was seen more than once but under ten times. The chain carries TRBV25-1 and TRBJ2-7, with 9 positions matching TRBD2. J was trimmed by 2 bases and V by 7 bases; bases with no gene match: 9. The CDR3 consists of 15 residues. Germline CDR1 and CDR2: MGHDK and SYGVNS. The chain's CDR3 is CASNEGTSTTYEQYF. For the CDR3, the DNA is TGTGCCAGCAACGAAGGGACTAGCACCACCTACGAGCAGTACTTC.

In this sample, this clonotype turned up a few times. The chain combines TRBV20-1 with TRBJ1-1; D gene unclear. This CDR3 comprises 16 residues. V was pared by 3 bases and J by 3 bases, with 20 bases between. Germline lookup yields CDR1 DFQATT and CDR2 SNEGSKA (reference sequence). The CDR3 nucleotides read TGCAGTGCTAGGTTTCGGAGGACCAGTGTGGACACTGAAGCTTTCTTT. This gives the protein CSARFRRTSVDTEAFF.

This clonotype was counted ten times or more. The chain combines TRBV27 with TRBJ1-1; maybe TRBD1 (5 bases). The CDR3 length is 13 residues. Germline V gives CDR1 MNHEY, CDR2 SMNVEV (reference sequence). Trimming took off 3 bases at V and 1 base at J, with 6 bases between the two ends. The CDR3 loop reads CASSFTGNTEAFF. The CDR3 DNA sequence: TGTGCCAGCAGTTTCACAGGGAACACTGAAGCTTTCTTT.

This chain connects TRBV5-4 to TRBJ2-1; 9 bases line up with TRBD2. This CDR3 spans 15 amino acids. Germline assignment: CDR1 SGHNT and CDR2 YYREEE (reference sequence). The V and J ends lost 3 bases and 2 bases, in that order; junction bases with no gene match: 3. The CDR3 nucleotides read TGTGCCAGCAGCTCAACTAGCGGGCCCTACAATGAGCAGTTCTTC. As protein: CASSSTSGPYNEQFF.